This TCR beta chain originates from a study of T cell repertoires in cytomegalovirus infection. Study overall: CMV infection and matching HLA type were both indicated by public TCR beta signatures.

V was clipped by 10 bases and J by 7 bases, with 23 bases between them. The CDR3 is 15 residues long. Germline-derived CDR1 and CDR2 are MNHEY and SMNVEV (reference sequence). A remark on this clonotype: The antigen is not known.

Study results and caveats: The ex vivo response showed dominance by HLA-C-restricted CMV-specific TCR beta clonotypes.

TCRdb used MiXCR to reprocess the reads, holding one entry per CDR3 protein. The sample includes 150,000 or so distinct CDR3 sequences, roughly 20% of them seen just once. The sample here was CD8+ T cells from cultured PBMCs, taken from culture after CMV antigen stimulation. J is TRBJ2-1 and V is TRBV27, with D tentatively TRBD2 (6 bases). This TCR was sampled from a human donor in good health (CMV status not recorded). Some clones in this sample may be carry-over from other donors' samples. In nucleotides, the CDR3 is TGTGCCACCCGCTCCCTCCCGGGAGTGGGGAATGAGCAGTTCTTC. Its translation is CATRSLPGVGNEQFF.